What follows are 25 T cell receptor beta chains derived from one specimen sequenced in a study of T cell repertoires in cytomegalovirus infection. For these receptors, no antigen is known. Via MiXCR, TCRdb re-called the reads, giving one row per CDR3 protein. The data hold about 220,000 distinct CDR3 sequences, with 35% to 40% observed a single time. Sequenced here: CD8+ T cells from cultured PBMCs, sampled from culture after CMV antigen stimulation. The receptor source for this set is a human donor in good health (CMV status not recorded). Some clones in this sample may be carry-over from other donors' samples.

The sample holds a few counts of this clonotype. The genes are TRBV10-3 and TRBJ1-2, with D tentatively TRBD1 (6 bases). The CDR3 sequence is 15 residues long. Per the germline V gene, CDR1 is ENHRY and CDR2 is SYGVKD. V dropped 7 bases and J dropped 3 bases, with 18 bases sitting between them. The CDR3 sequence: CAINLAGAKDYGYTF. CDR3 coding DNA: TGTGCCATCAATCTGGCGGGGGCGAAAGACTATGGCTACACCTTC.

In its sample, this clonotype was seen a few times. V usage is TRBV3-1 and J usage is TRBJ2-7; the D gene is possibly TRBD1 (6 bases). CDR3 size: 13 residues. V shed 0 bases and J shed 3 bases, with 6 bases lying between them. Per germline, CDR1 LGHDT and CDR2 YNNKEL (reference sequence). The chain's CDR3 is CASSQETGYEQYF. The CDR3 DNA follows: TGTGCCAGCAGCCAAGAGACAGGCTACGAGCAGTACTTC.

The rearrangement uses TRBV10-2 and TRBJ2-2, with D tentatively TRBD2 (6 bases). V shed 8 bases and J shed 5 bases, with 12 bases lying between them. Germline V gene lookup returns CDR1 WSHSY and CDR2 SAAADI. There are 13 residues in the CDR3. CDR3: CASGTGGTGELFF. CDR3 DNA sequence: TGCGCCAGCGGCACAGGAGGGACCGGGGAGCTGTTTTTT.

This clonotype was picked up one time. The V call is TRBV5-6, the J call TRBJ2-7; no definite D call. This CDR3 contains 15 residues. Germline V lookup: CDR1 SGHDT, CDR2 YYEEEE. The V end lost 0 bases, the J end lost 4 bases, and 14 bases lay between the germline ends. The CDR3 sequence: CASSLGGLGSYEQYF. Written as DNA, the CDR3 is TGTGCCAGCAGCTTGGGGGGTTTGGGGTCATACGAGCAGTACTTC.

This clonotype was counted a few times. The V and J genes are TRBV3-1 and TRBJ2-7; D unclear. CDR1 is LGHDT and CDR2 is YNNKEL in the germline V gene (reference sequence). Trimming left V 1 base short and J 3 bases short, with 10 bases between. This CDR3 is built from 14 residues. CDR3 nucleotides: TGTGCCAGCAGCCAAGGTGAGGTTCACTACGAGCAGTACTTC. It translates to CASSQGEVHYEQYF.

The chain links TRBV11-2 to TRBJ2-5; 9 bases fit TRBD2. The V gene end was trimmed by 4 bases and the J gene end by 1 base; junction bases not matched to a gene: 4. The CDR3 has 15 amino acids. The germline CDR1 and CDR2 sequences are SGHAT and FQNNGV. CDR3 loop: CASSSTTSGQETQYF. The CDR3 nucleotides read TGTGCCAGCAGCTCGACGACTAGCGGCCAAGAGACCCAGTACTTC.

The CDR3 spells CASSEAGWEIGGSADTQYF. Here the CDR3 DNA reads TGTGCCAGCAGTGAAGCCGGATGGGAGATTGGGGGGAGTGCAGATACGCAGTATTTT. The V and J genes are TRBV6-1 and TRBJ2-3; weak D call: TRBD2 (6 bases). The CDR3 loop spans 19 amino acids. CDR1 and CDR2 from the germline V gene are MNHNS and SASEGT. V was cut by 0 bases and J by 4 bases, with 23 bases left in between.

This clonotype has at least ten counts. The J gene is TRBJ2-2, the V gene TRBV7-3; tentatively, D is TRBD2 (5 bases). The CDR3 covers 15 residues. The V end was cut by 2 bases, the J end by 2 bases, with 9 bases between. From germline, CDR1 is SGHTA and CDR2 FQGTGA. Written as DNA, the CDR3 is TGTGCCAGCAGCTTAGGAGGACTCAACACCGGGGAGCTGTTTTTT. Encoded protein: CASSLGGLNTGELFF.

The rearrangement joins TRBV2 to TRBJ2-7; tentative D call: TRBD2 (5 bases). Between the trimmed V and J ends, which lost 3 bases and 3 bases, there was a span of 6 bases. The germline V gene has CDR1 SNHLY and CDR2 FYNNEI. CDR3 length: 12 amino acids. CDR3 amino acids: CASSEAGYEQYF. The CDR3 DNA reads as TGTGCCAGCAGTGAGGCGGGCTACGAGCAGTACTTC.

The rearrangement joins TRBV27 to TRBJ2-5; D uncertain. The germline CDR1 and CDR2 sequences are MNHEY and SMNVEV (reference sequence). The CDR3 has 14 amino acids. The V gene lost 3 bases and the J gene lost 3 bases, with 11 bases spanning the gap. CDR3 loop: CASSLTGREETQYF. DNA for the CDR3: TGTGCCAGCAGTTTGACTGGTCGTGAAGAGACCCAGTACTTC.

The rearrangement joins TRBV6-1 to TRBJ2-7; D possibly corresponds to TRBD1 (5 bases). The CDR3 has 17 residues. Germline CDR1 is MNHNS and CDR2 is SASEGT. Trimming pared 2 bases from V and 3 bases from J, leaving 20 bases between. CDR3 region: CASSEKGLAPILYEQYF. Here the CDR3 DNA reads TGTGCCAGCAGTGAAAAGGGGCTGGCCCCAATCCTCTACGAGCAGTACTTC.

The chain recombines TRBV4-2 with TRBJ2-2; 8 nucleotides align to TRBD2. CDR1 is LGHNA and CDR2 is YNFKEQ in the germline V gene. The length of the CDR3 is 16 residues. With 4 bases clipped from V and 4 bases from J, the junction kept 8 bases outside the gene matches. The CDR3 loop reads CASSLTGTRATGELFF. CDR3 coding DNA: TGTGCCAGCAGCCTAACCGGGACTAGGGCCACCGGGGAGCTGTTTTTT.

The J gene is TRBJ2-7, the V gene TRBV9, with 10 bases aligning to TRBD2. CDR1 and CDR2 from the germline V gene are SGDLS and YYNGEE. The J segment lost 5 bases and the V segment lost 0 bases, leaving 8 bases of the junction unmatched. This CDR3 is 16 amino acids long. The CDR3 spells CASSVVPAGGINEQYF. CDR3 sequence (DNA): TGTGCCAGCAGCGTAGTACCAGCGGGGGGGATCAACGAGCAGTACTTC.

A few counts support this clonotype. The V and J genes are TRBV5-6 and TRBJ1-3; 11 bases fit TRBD1. Germline CDR1 reads SGHDT; CDR2 reads YYEEEE. V was clipped by 4 bases and J by 8 bases; unmatched bases: 14. The CDR3 covers 17 residues. The CDR3 coding sequence is TGTGCCAGCAGCCGGGACTGGACAGGGGGCAGGGGGCACACCATATATTTT. Its translation is CASSRDWTGGRGHTIYF.

The chain links TRBV29-1 to TRBJ2-1; TRBD2 is a possible D gene (5 bases). Germline V gene lookup returns CDR1 SQVTM and CDR2 ANQGSEA. The CDR3 covers 11 residues. Trimming shortened V by 6 bases and J by 9 bases, and 12 bases separated the two germline ends. This CDR3 reads CSVKDEGEQFF. CDR3 in DNA: TGCAGCGTAAAAGACGAGGGTGAGCAGTTCTTC.

As regards this clonotype: It is likely a read error, because the conserved phenylalanine at the end of the CDR3 is missing. The V and J genes are TRBV7-6 and TRBJ2-1; D gene uncertain. The CDR3 spans 16 residues. Germline V gives CDR1 SGHVS, CDR2 FNYEAQ. V was cut by 3 bases and J by 0 bases, with 12 bases left in between. The CDR3 spells CASSFSGRSSYNEQFL. The CDR3 region has the DNA TGTGCCAGCAGCTTTTCGGGCAGGAGCTCCTACAATGAGCAGTTCCTC.

This chain connects TRBV27 to TRBJ2-1, with 12 bases lining up with TRBD2. The CDR3 has 14 amino acids. J gave up 10 bases and V 4 bases, and 5 bases lay outside the gene matches. CDR1 and CDR2 from the germline V gene are MNHEY and SMNVEV (reference sequence). In DNA form, the CDR3 reads TGTGCCAGCAGTTCCGGACTAGCGGGGAGGGAGCAGTTCTTC. Its protein is CASSSGLAGREQFF.

This chain links TRBV14 with TRBJ2-1, with 9 bases fitting TRBD2. This CDR3 has 17 amino acids. Unmatched junction bases numbered 4, after V lost 0 bases and J lost 1 base. The V gene's germline CDR1 is SGHDN and CDR2 FVKESK. This chain's CDR3 is CASSQDRLAGSYNEQFF. The CDR3 bases are TGTGCCAGCAGCCAAGATCGTCTAGCGGGGTCCTACAATGAGCAGTTCTTC.

The chain combines TRBV19 with TRBJ1-1; 7 bases fit TRBD1. The germline CDR1 and CDR2 sequences are LNHDA and SQIVND (reference sequence). V lost 8 bases to trimming and J lost 0 bases; unmatched junction nucleotides: 3. The CDR3 runs to 13 residues. CDR3 region: CASQGQMNTEAFF. The CDR3 DNA reads TGTGCCAGTCAGGGACAGATGAACACTGAAGCTTTCTTT.

The chain joins TRBV27 to TRBJ1-1, with 7 bases fitting TRBD1. Germline CDR1 reads MNHEY; CDR2 reads SMNVEV (reference sequence). The CDR3 is made up of 16 amino acids. The V gene end was trimmed by 5 bases and the J gene end by 1 base; junction bases not matched to a gene: 10. CDR3 protein: CASSPDRELGNTEAFF. CDR3 nucleotides: TGTGCCAGCAGTCCCGACAGGGAATTGGGGAACACTGAAGCTTTCTTT.

The chain carries TRBV2 and TRBJ2-1, with 8 nucleotides matching TRBD2. Trimming removed 3 bases from V and 10 bases from J; junction bases left unmatched: 20. This CDR3 contains 18 residues. Germline-derived CDR1 and CDR2 are SNHLY and FYNNEI. The CDR3 region has the DNA TGTGCCAGCAGTGACCCAACCTCCCTACGGGGGGGAAGGGGGGAGCAGTTCTTC. Protein: CASSDPTSLRGGRGEQFF.

This chain uses TRBV7-2 with TRBJ2-7; 12 bases are a match to TRBD1. Trimming at V came to 5 bases and at J to 5 bases, leaving 13 bases not matched to a gene. The CDR3 has 17 amino acids. The germline V gene has CDR1 SGHTA and CDR2 FQGNSA. CDR3 protein: CASSPSGPGQGAHEQYF. The CDR3 DNA reads TGTGCCAGCAGCCCGTCGGGTCCGGGACAGGGGGCCCACGAGCAGTACTTC.

In this sample, this clonotype turned up once. The chain employs TRBV6-5 and TRBJ2-7; perhaps TRBD1 as D (7 bases). Germline CDR1 is MNHEY and CDR2 is SVGAGI. V shed 5 bases and J shed 5 bases, with 19 bases lying between them. The CDR3 is 15 amino acids. The CDR3 region is CASSPREAGGNEQYF. In nucleotides, the CDR3 is TGTGCCAGCAGTCCCCGCGAGGCAGGGGGGAACGAGCAGTACTTC.

In its sample, this clonotype was seen once. This sequence joins TRBV24-1 and TRBJ2-3; D call uncertain. The V gene's germline CDR1 is KGHDR and CDR2 SFDVKD. With 1 base removed from V and 1 base from J, the gap between germline ends came to 5 bases. This CDR3 is 14 amino acids long. CDR3 bases: TGTGCCACCAGTGATTTAGGCGGCACAGATACGCAGTATTTT. This gives the protein CATSDLGGTDTQYF.

The chain combines TRBV27 with TRBJ2-1, with 11 bases matching TRBD1. V lost 3 bases to trimming and J lost 6 bases; unmatched junction nucleotides: 4. The CDR3 runs to 15 residues. Germline V gene lookup returns CDR1 MNHEY and CDR2 SMNVEV (reference sequence). The CDR3 loop is CASSFDGQGANEQFF. In nucleotides, the CDR3 is TGTGCCAGCAGTTTCGATGGACAGGGGGCCAATGAGCAGTTCTTC.